Presented here are 8 T cell receptor beta chains from one specimen sequenced in a study of blood T cells in healthy people across ages. Through a sample-barcoded 5' primer and a J-beta primer mix, a second PCR was run for 7 to 11 cycles. TCRdb fed the 5' RACE reads into MiXCR, producing one record per CDR3 protein. The sample records hundreds of thousands of distinct CDR3 sequences, under 30% being singletons. These same data were also listed under a study on T cells of mothers and their children.

Source material: blood. The receptors here all came from a boy aged 10-17 years in good health.

This clonotype has only a few counts. CDR3 region: CASRKSSYNEQFF. DNA of the CDR3: TGTGCCAGCCGGAAGAGCTCCTACAATGAGCAGTTCTTC. The V and J genes are TRBV25-1 and TRBJ2-1; no clear D. Germline V gene data show CDR1 as MGHDK and CDR2 as SYGVNS. There are 13 residues in the CDR3. V lost 8 bases, J lost 0 bases, and 8 bases lay in between.

The chain has TRBV4-1 and TRBJ2-5; TRBD1 matches at 7 bases. Unmatched junction bases numbered 5, after V lost 4 bases and J lost 0 bases. CDR1 and CDR2 from the germline V gene are MGHRA and YSYEKL. This CDR3 is 15 amino acids long. The CDR3 DNA is TGCGCCAGCAGCCCCCGGACAGGCCACCAAGAGACCCAGTACTTC. Its translation: CASSPRTGHQETQYF.

The chain has TRBV7-3 and TRBJ2-5; D gene unclear. The CDR3 length is 14 residues. Trimming pared 2 bases from V and 4 bases from J, leaving 11 bases between. Germline V gene sequence: CDR1 SGHTA, CDR2 FQGTGA. The CDR3 sequence: CASSLGQDGETQYF. CDR3 DNA: TGTGCCAGCAGCTTAGGGCAGGACGGAGAGACCCAGTACTTC.

Only a few counts were recorded for this clonotype. The rearrangement joins TRBV7-2 to TRBJ1-5; TRBD1 is a possible D gene (5 bases). CDR1 is SGHTA and CDR2 is FQGNSA in the germline V gene. The CDR3 has 14 amino acids. Trimming took off 3 bases at V and 3 bases at J, with 9 bases between the two ends. The CDR3 nucleotides are TGTGCCAGCAGCTTGAGGGGTATCAATCAGCCCCAGCATTTT. It yields the protein CASSLRGINQPQHF.

The chain uses TRBV11-2 and TRBJ2-7, with 7 bases lining up with TRBD1. V lost 1 base, J lost 7 bases, and 4 bases stayed unmatched. In germline, CDR1 is SGHAT, CDR2 FQNNGV. The CDR3 has 13 residues. The CDR3 here is CASSLGTGPEQYF. The DNA of the CDR3 is TGTGCCAGCAGCTTAGGGACAGGACCGGAGCAGTACTTC.

For this clonotype: A much bigger clone sits one base away, suggesting this may be a read error. V is TRBV4-2 and J is TRBJ1-1, with D hard to call. V was trimmed by 3 bases and J by 4 bases, leaving 6 bases between them. Germline-derived CDR1 and CDR2 are LGHNA and YNFKEQ. This CDR3 has 12 amino acids. The CDR3 nucleotides read TGTGCCAGCAGCCAGGGGTTCACTGAAGCTTTCTTT. This gives the protein CASSQGFTEAFF.

This clonotype was observed a handful of times. The chain uses TRBV30 and TRBJ2-1, with D perhaps matching TRBD2 (5 bases). The J call could be wrong; TRBJ2-5 is a better fit for the DNA end. The length of the CDR3 is 12 residues. Germline CDR1 reads GTSNPN; CDR2 reads SVGIG (reference sequence). The CDR3 region is CAWSSAGETQYF. The CDR3 region has the DNA TGTGCCTGGAGTTCGGCGGGAGAGACCCAGTACTTC.

The rearrangement links TRBV28 to TRBJ2-3, with D possibly TRBD1 on 6 matching bases. V lost 7 bases and J 2 bases, leaving 13 bases between the germline ends. From germline, CDR1 is MDHEN and CDR2 SYDVKM. The CDR3 sequence is 14 residues long. CDR3 region: CASTKTGLTDTQYF. CDR3 coding DNA: TGTGCCAGCACAAAGACAGGCCTCACAGATACGCAGTATTTT.